The rows below give T cell receptor beta chains drawn from one sample of a study of T cells in Graves' hyperthyroidism and ophthalmopathy. TCRdb analysed the multiplex PCR reads with MiXCR anew, one entry per CDR3 protein. This table holds hundreds of thousands of distinct CDR3 sequences, approximately 19% found once. Sequencing was done on a sample of blood. These receptors were taken from a woman aged 50 to 60 with Graves' hyperthyroidism that later progressed to Graves' ophthalmopathy. Both conserved end residues are part of each CDR3. D genes are given only for firm matches.

V gene	J gene	D gene	CDR3 protein
TRBV5-1	TRBJ1-4	NA	CASSADAGVPEKLFF
TRBV15	TRBJ1-4	TRBD1	CATSRGGQGGEKLFF
TRBV20-1	TRBJ2-1	TRBD2	CSAAGRDYNYNEQFF
TRBV30	TRBJ1-2	NA	CAWTRREDYGYTF
TRBV3-1	TRBJ2-5	TRBD1	CASSQRGQHQETQYF
TRBV5-1	TRBJ1-1	TRBD1	CASRTTGGNTEAFF
TRBV11-2	TRBJ1-1	NA	CASSLDREAEAFF
TRBV30	TRBJ1-2	NA	CAWSLTRGDGYTF
TRBV7-3	TRBJ2-5	TRBD2	CASSPILAPWVETQYF
TRBV12-3/TRBV12-4	TRBJ2-2	NA	CASSLALGELTGELFF
TRBV6-1	TRBJ2-2	NA	CASSLGQPFGRELFF
TRBV2	TRBJ1-2	NA	CASTRGGANYGYTF
TRBV10-3	TRBJ2-5	TRBD2	CAISHTTSGTSEETQYF
TRBV20-1	TRBJ2-2	NA	CSARLPPAGGGNTGELFF
TRBV7-6	TRBJ2-2	NA	CASSLEVPGPNTGELFF
TRBV2	TRBJ1-5	NA	CASSGYSNQPQHF
TRBV5-1	TRBJ1-1	TRBD1	CASSLRQGDTEAFF
TRBV5-4	TRBJ2-1	TRBD1	CASNRRTGGHEQFF
TRBV18	TRBJ1-1	NA	CASSRGYREAFF
TRBV12-3/TRBV12-4	TRBJ1-6	TRBD1	CASRIGGVHSPLHF
TRBV7-9	TRBJ2-2	TRBD2	CASSLEVLADTGELFF
TRBV15	TRBJ2-7	NA	CATSRDSGELLIYEQYF
TRBV14	TRBJ2-1	NA	CASSQDGLGWNEQFF
TRBV3-1	TRBJ1-5	NA	CASSQGGGTGNVNQPQHF
TRBV7-9	TRBJ1-2	NA	CASCLALLAWDYGYTF
TRBV3-1	TRBJ1-2	NA	CASSSQFQGNYGYTF
TRBV30	TRBJ1-3	NA	CAWRASGSGNTIYF
TRBV2	TRBJ2-5	NA	CASSETRVIETQYF
TRBV2	TRBJ1-5	TRBD1	CASCPEGASNQPQHF
TRBV3-1	TRBJ2-5	NA	CASSHIRERGIGETQYF
TRBV3-1	TRBJ2-4	TRBD2	CASSQVSGGQNIQYF
TRBV7-3	TRBJ2-1	TRBD2	CASSLLAGGSHNEQFF
TRBV7-3	TRBJ2-1	NA	CASSPSIGSSYNEQFF
TRBV6-6	TRBJ2-7	NA	CASSYTDSRVGEQYF
TRBV5-8	TRBJ2-1	TRBD1	CASSSGLRTGGGNEQFF
TRBV19	TRBJ1-1	NA	CASNRGASPEAFF
TRBV6-2/TRBV6-3	TRBJ1-6	TRBD1	CASNNDRDRDSYNSPLHF
TRBV7-2	TRBJ1-1	TRBD1	CASSLADRGLGTEAFF
TRBV25-1	TRBJ1-3	NA	CASSEEGQGNTIYF
TRBV6-1	TRBJ2-7	NA	CASVAGAGYEQYF
TRBV7-2	TRBJ2-3	TRBD2	CASSLAGGLAGGRTQYF
TRBV10-2	TRBJ1-5	TRBD1	CASSEPRDRGQPQHF
TRBV3-1	TRBJ1-5	TRBD1	CASSQATGTGAAHF
TRBV12-3/TRBV12-4	TRBJ1-5	TRBD1	CASSRTGVGNQPQHF
TRBV10-3	TRBJ1-1	NA	CAISESGVFEAFF
TRBV4-1	TRBJ1-4	TRBD1	CASRYKQGGGKEKLFF
TRBV6-5	TRBJ2-5	NA	CASSYRPSFRFVKETQYF
TRBV19	TRBJ2-1	TRBD1	CASSRGTELYNEQFF
TRBV9	TRBJ2-5	TRBD2	CASSPSGLARETQYF
TRBV20-1	TRBJ1-2	NA	CSAKGPGWGDGYTF
TRBV19	TRBJ2-3	NA	CASSMRGPNTDTQYF
TRBV6-2/TRBV6-3	TRBJ2-7	NA	CASSTTGARTYEQYF
TRBV6-2/TRBV6-3	TRBJ2-7	NA	CASSYERGEQYF
TRBV3-1	TRBJ1-5	NA	CASSQERGGQPQHF
TRBV30	TRBJ2-5	NA	CACRGWETQYF
TRBV2	TRBJ1-5	NA	CASSLQGIGQPQHF
TRBV7-9	TRBJ1-6	TRBD1	CASSPTGGGNSPLHF
TRBV27	TRBJ1-1	TRBD1	CASSFKQGSEAFF
TRBV12-3/TRBV12-4	TRBJ2-4	TRBD1	CASTPGGVRNIQYF